This is a list of T cell receptor beta chains from one sample in a study of OX40 agonist ivuxolimab in advanced cancers. TCRdb's copy holds only in-frame clones and misses some; the assay was immunoSEQ multiplex PCR. The data contain some 59,000 clones, approximately 90% of them singletons. The material sequenced was CD4+ or CD8+ T cells sorted from blood, taken in a trial of the OX40 agonist ivuxolimab. These receptors all come from an adult with an advanced solid tumor such as melanoma, head and neck, liver or kidney cancer. CDR3s include the opening cysteine and the closing phenylalanine or tryptophan. The order of the fields is J gene, V gene, D gene, clone size, CDR3 DNA, CDR3 protein. D genes are given only for firm matches. Size is stated for part of the rows, as once, few or many counts, or as a class when the clone is expanded.

j_call: TRBJ1-1; v_call: TRBV19; d_call: NA; clone_size: NA; cdr3_nt: TGTGCCAGTAGTACGGGGCCTTCCAAGGGATACACTGAAGCTTTCTTT; cdr3_aa: CASSTGPSKGYTEAFF
j_call: TRBJ2-7; v_call: TRBV6-5; d_call: TRBD1; clone_size: NA; cdr3_nt: TGTGCCAGCAGTTATTCCGGGACAGGGTACGAGCAGTACTTC; cdr3_aa: CASSYSGTGYEQYF
j_call: TRBJ2-3; v_call: TRBV11-2; d_call: TRBD2; clone_size: once; cdr3_nt: TGTGCCAGCAGCTTAGATCCACTAGCGGGAGTGGGGGATACGCAGTATTTT; cdr3_aa: CASSLDPLAGVGDTQYF
j_call: TRBJ1-2; v_call: TRBV4-3; d_call: NA; clone_size: NA; cdr3_nt: TGCGCCAGCAGCCAAGAGTCGGTGGGGGATAACTATGGCTACACCTTC; cdr3_aa: CASSQESVGDNYGYTF
j_call: TRBJ2-7; v_call: TRBV2; d_call: NA; clone_size: NA; cdr3_nt: TGTGCCAGCACCTTCACCTACGAGCAGTACTTC; cdr3_aa: CASTFTYEQYF
j_call: TRBJ2-1; v_call: TRBV29-1; d_call: NA; clone_size: NA; cdr3_nt: TGCAGCGTTGAAGGTGTTCCAGGGGCCTACAATGAGCAGTTCTTC; cdr3_aa: CSVEGVPGAYNEQFF
j_call: TRBJ2-1; v_call: TRBV28; d_call: NA; clone_size: once; cdr3_nt: TGTGCCAGCAGTTTTGGAGGGAGCTCCTACAATGAGCAGTTCTTC; cdr3_aa: CASSFGGSSYNEQFF
j_call: TRBJ1-4; v_call: TRBV5-8; d_call: TRBD1; clone_size: NA; cdr3_nt: TGTGCCAGCAGCCCGGTGTGGGACAGGGGAGAGGCTAATGAAAAACTGTTTTTT; cdr3_aa: CASSPVWDRGEANEKLFF
j_call: TRBJ1-2; v_call: TRBV7-9; d_call: NA; clone_size: few; cdr3_nt: TGTGCCAGCAGCTTCCCAGGGATCTATGGCTACACCTTC; cdr3_aa: CASSFPGIYGYTF
j_call: TRBJ1-2; v_call: TRBV27; d_call: TRBD1; clone_size: NA; cdr3_nt: TGTGCCAGCAGTTTCGGGGGACAGTCCTATGGCTACACCTTC; cdr3_aa: CASSFGGQSYGYTF
j_call: TRBJ1-2; v_call: TRBV10-3; d_call: TRBD1; clone_size: NA; cdr3_nt: TGTGCCATCAGTGATCCCGACAGGGCCAACGCTAACTATGGCTACACCTTC; cdr3_aa: CAISDPDRANANYGYTF
j_call: TRBJ1-1; v_call: TRBV19; d_call: NA; clone_size: NA; cdr3_nt: TGTGCCAGTAGTATCGCCGGAGAGAACACTGAAGCTTTCTTT; cdr3_aa: CASSIAGENTEAFF
j_call: TRBJ1-1; v_call: TRBV20-1; d_call: NA; clone_size: NA; cdr3_nt: TGCAGTGCTAGTCAATCGGCTTTCTTT; cdr3_aa: CSASQSAFF
j_call: TRBJ2-1; v_call: TRBV7-6; d_call: TRBD2; clone_size: NA; cdr3_nt: TGTGCCAGCAGCCCCCCGGCGGGAGGTAGGAATGAGCAGTTCTTC; cdr3_aa: CASSPPAGGRNEQFF
j_call: TRBJ1-5; v_call: TRBV4-2; d_call: TRBD1; clone_size: once; cdr3_nt: TGTGCCAGCAGCCAAGAAGCAGGACAGGGTGATCAGCCCCAGCATTTT; cdr3_aa: CASSQEAGQGDQPQHF
j_call: TRBJ1-6; v_call: TRBV27; d_call: NA; clone_size: NA; cdr3_nt: TGTGCCAGCAGTTTCCATAATTCACCCCTCCACTTT; cdr3_aa: CASSFHNSPLHF
j_call: TRBJ1-2; v_call: TRBV10-2; d_call: NA; clone_size: NA; cdr3_nt: TGCGCCAGCAGTGAGTCGGACGGGCGATACTATGGCTACACCTTC; cdr3_aa: CASSESDGRYYGYTF